The rows below give T cell receptor beta chains drawn from one sample of a study of shared clonotypes between healthy human individuals. Here immunoSEQ multiplex PCR was the method, and the copy in TCRdb shows in-frame clones only, minus some. Of around 2,000,000 clones in the sample, around 93% were seen once. Sequences were obtained from naive CD8+ T cells from PBMCs. All receptors derive from a man between 18 and 35 years old in good health. Some clones in this sample may be carry-over from other donors' samples. Both conserved end residues are part of each CDR3. Each record gives: CDR3 protein, CDR3 DNA, clone size, D gene, J gene, V gene. The D gene is left open where the match is weak. Only part of the rows carry a size: once, few, many, or a class if the clone is expanded.

CDR3aa: CASRLGIHQPQHF; CDR3nt: TGTGCCAGCCGCCTGGGGATCCATCAGCCCCAGCATTTT; abundance: .; d_gene: .; j_gene: TRBJ1-5; v_gene: TRBV2
CDR3aa: CASQPSGSGYEQYF; CDR3nt: TGTGCCAGCCAACCTAGCGGGAGCGGCTACGAGCAGTACTTC; abundance: few; d_gene: TRBD2; j_gene: TRBJ2-7; v_gene: TRBV19
CDR3aa: CASSQVGGGNTEAFF; CDR3nt: TGCGCCAGCAGCCAAGTAGGGGGGGGGAACACTGAAGCTTTCTTT; abundance: .; d_gene: .; j_gene: TRBJ1-1; v_gene: TRBV4-1
CDR3aa: CASSPLYEQYF; CDR3nt: TGTGCCAGCAGTCCCCTTTACGAGCAGTACTTC; abundance: .; d_gene: .; j_gene: TRBJ2-7; v_gene: TRBV28
CDR3aa: CASSIGGSRNTEAFF; CDR3nt: TGTGCCAGTAGTATAGGGGGCAGCCGGAACACTGAAGCTTTCTTT; abundance: .; d_gene: .; j_gene: TRBJ1-1; v_gene: TRBV19
CDR3aa: CASSLDLRGPPYGYTF; CDR3nt: TGCGCCAGCAGTTTGGACCTCAGGGGCCCTCCCTATGGCTACACCTTC; abundance: .; d_gene: .; j_gene: TRBJ1-2; v_gene: TRBV5-1
CDR3aa: CASSLLGTETQYF; CDR3nt: TGTGCCAGCAGTTTATTGGGTACGGAGACCCAGTACTTC; abundance: .; d_gene: .; j_gene: TRBJ2-5; v_gene: TRBV27
CDR3aa: CASSAERGTDTQYF; CDR3nt: TGTGCCAGCAGTGCTGAGCGGGGCACAGATACGCAGTATTTT; abundance: .; d_gene: .; j_gene: TRBJ2-3; v_gene: TRBV2
CDR3aa: CASSVSIYNEQFF; CDR3nt: TGTGCCAGCAGCGTCTCCATCTACAATGAGCAGTTCTTC; abundance: .; d_gene: .; j_gene: TRBJ2-1; v_gene: TRBV9
CDR3aa: CASSHGNTGELFF; CDR3nt: TGTGCCAGCAGCCACGGGAACACCGGGGAGCTGTTTTTT; abundance: once; d_gene: .; j_gene: TRBJ2-2; v_gene: TRBV9
CDR3aa: CASSLSAGGNSPLHF; CDR3nt: TGTGCCAGCAGCTTGTCGGCGGGGGGAAATTCACCCCTCCACTTT; abundance: .; d_gene: .; j_gene: TRBJ1-6; v_gene: TRBV5-4
CDR3aa: CASSSLGLAGNEQFF; CDR3nt: TGTGCCAGCAGCTCCCTGGGACTAGCGGGAAATGAGCAGTTCTTC; abundance: .; d_gene: TRBD2; j_gene: TRBJ2-1; v_gene: TRBV7-9
CDR3aa: CATSRDRGSANTEAFF; CDR3nt: TGTGCCACCAGCAGAGATCGCGGCAGTGCGAACACTGAAGCTTTCTTT; abundance: .; d_gene: .; j_gene: TRBJ1-1; v_gene: TRBV15
CDR3aa: CASSTPRGQEQFF; CDR3nt: TGCGCCAGCAGCACTCCCCGGGGACAGGAGCAGTTCTTC; abundance: .; d_gene: TRBD1; j_gene: TRBJ2-1; v_gene: TRBV5-1
CDR3aa: CASTPQGRGVEKLFF; CDR3nt: TGTGCCAGCACCCCCCAGGGTAGGGGTGTGGAAAAACTGTTTTTT; abundance: .; d_gene: .; j_gene: TRBJ1-4; v_gene: TRBV27
CDR3aa: CASSPSGTAYNEQFF; CDR3nt: TGTGCCAGCAGCCCCTCCGGGACTGCGTACAATGAGCAGTTCTTC; abundance: once; d_gene: .; j_gene: TRBJ2-1; v_gene: TRBV7-3
CDR3aa: CASEARRDTLKEEQYF; CDR3nt: TGTGCCAGCGAAGCTAGACGGGACACCCTTAAAGAGGAGCAGTACTTC; abundance: .; d_gene: .; j_gene: TRBJ2-7; v_gene: TRBV19
CDR3aa: CASTNSGYRTDTQYF; CDR3nt: TGCGCCAGCACCAATAGCGGTTACAGGACAGATACGCAGTATTTT; abundance: .; d_gene: .; j_gene: TRBJ2-3; v_gene: TRBV10-2
CDR3aa: CASSVRDRPHEQYF; CDR3nt: TGTGCCAGCAGCGTAAGGGACAGGCCCCACGAGCAGTACTTC; abundance: once; d_gene: TRBD1; j_gene: TRBJ2-7; v_gene: TRBV9
CDR3aa: CASRNWGSTDTQYF; CDR3nt: TGCGCCAGTAGAAACTGGGGCAGCACAGATACGCAGTATTTT; abundance: .; d_gene: .; j_gene: TRBJ2-3; v_gene: TRBV10-2
CDR3aa: CASAVVTGNTGELFF; CDR3nt: TGTGCCTCTGCTGTCGTGACGGGTAACACCGGGGAGCTGTTTTTT; abundance: .; d_gene: .; j_gene: TRBJ2-2; v_gene: TRBV28
CDR3aa: CASSEGMTYEQYF; CDR3nt: TGTGCCAGCAGTGAGGGGATGACGTACGAGCAGTACTTC; abundance: .; d_gene: .; j_gene: TRBJ2-7; v_gene: TRBV6-1
CDR3aa: CASSLTGGRTEAFF; CDR3nt: TGTGCCAGCAGTTTAACAGGGGGGCGGACTGAAGCTTTCTTT; abundance: .; d_gene: TRBD1; j_gene: TRBJ1-1; v_gene: TRBV6-5
CDR3aa: CASSLGLAGVLGDTQYF; CDR3nt: TGCGCCAGCAGCTTGGGACTAGCGGGAGTGTTGGGTGATACGCAGTATTTT; abundance: .; d_gene: TRBD2; j_gene: TRBJ2-3; v_gene: TRBV5-1
CDR3aa: CASSGPRVAPYNEQFF; CDR3nt: TGTGCCAGCAGTGGCCCCAGGGTAGCGCCCTACAATGAGCAGTTCTTC; abundance: .; d_gene: .; j_gene: TRBJ2-1; v_gene: TRBV27
CDR3aa: CASSLGFPHGDEQFF; CDR3nt: TGTGCCAGCAGCTTAGGGTTCCCCCACGGAGATGAGCAGTTCTTC; abundance: .; d_gene: .; j_gene: TRBJ2-1; v_gene: TRBV7-9
CDR3aa: CASSLRAEGPFSSYNEQFF; CDR3nt: TGTGCCAGCAGCTTGCGAGCGGAGGGCCCTTTTAGCTCCTACAATGAGCAGTTCTTC; abundance: .; d_gene: .; j_gene: TRBJ2-1; v_gene: TRBV5-5
CDR3aa: CAISGDRGPPYSYEQYF; CDR3nt: TGTGCCATCAGTGGCGACAGGGGTCCTCCCTACTCCTACGAGCAGTACTTC; abundance: .; d_gene: TRBD1; j_gene: TRBJ2-7; v_gene: TRBV10-3
CDR3aa: CASSAQPGQMLAKNIQYF; CDR3nt: TGCGCCAGCAGCGCACAGCCGGGACAGATGCTAGCCAAAAACATTCAGTACTTC; abundance: .; d_gene: TRBD1; j_gene: TRBJ2-4; v_gene: TRBV4-1
CDR3aa: CASSQGLSGANVLTF; CDR3nt: TGTGCCAGCAGCCAAGGGCTCTCTGGGGCCAACGTCCTGACTTTC; abundance: .; d_gene: .; j_gene: TRBJ2-6; v_gene: TRBV14
CDR3aa: CASSLLGGQGPSGEQYF; CDR3nt: TGTGCCAGCAGCCTATTGGGAGGACAGGGCCCTTCGGGAGAGCAGTACTTC; abundance: once; d_gene: TRBD1; j_gene: TRBJ2-7; v_gene: TRBV27
CDR3aa: CASRSDRMNTEAFF; CDR3nt: TGTGCCAGCAGGTCCGACAGGATGAACACTGAAGCTTTCTTT; abundance: .; d_gene: .; j_gene: TRBJ1-1; v_gene: TRBV5-6
CDR3aa: CASSQYRDRGSYGYTF; CDR3nt: TGCGCCAGCAGCCAATACCGGGACAGGGGATCCTATGGCTACACCTTC; abundance: .; d_gene: TRBD1; j_gene: TRBJ1-2; v_gene: TRBV4-1
CDR3aa: CASSDGLSTEAFF; CDR3nt: TGTGCCAGCAGTGATGGACTTTCCACTGAAGCTTTCTTT; abundance: few; d_gene: .; j_gene: TRBJ1-1; v_gene: TRBV25-1
CDR3aa: CASSQDLAGDWETQYF; CDR3nt: TGTGCCAGCAGCCAAGATCTAGCGGGAGACTGGGAGACCCAGTACTTC; abundance: .; d_gene: TRBD2; j_gene: TRBJ2-5; v_gene: TRBV4-2
CDR3aa: CSVERRGRTEAFF; CDR3nt: TGCAGCGTTGAGAGAAGGGGTCGCACTGAAGCTTTCTTT; abundance: .; d_gene: .; j_gene: TRBJ1-1; v_gene: TRBV29-1
CDR3aa: CASSLTAGETDTQYF; CDR3nt: TGTGCCAGCAGTTTGACAGCGGGGGAAACAGATACGCAGTATTTT; abundance: .; d_gene: TRBD2; j_gene: TRBJ2-3; v_gene: TRBV27
CDR3aa: CASSLSGAAKNIQYF; CDR3nt: TGTGCCAGCAGTTTGAGCGGGGCGGCCAAAAACATTCAGTACTTC; abundance: .; d_gene: TRBD2; j_gene: TRBJ2-4; v_gene: TRBV27
CDR3aa: CASSYARSYGYTF; CDR3nt: TGTGCCAGCAGTTACGCCCGTAGCTATGGCTACACCTTC; abundance: .; d_gene: .; j_gene: TRBJ1-2; v_gene: TRBV28
CDR3aa: CASSAGTDTYEQYF; CDR3nt: TGTGCCAGCAGCGCCGGGACGGATACCTACGAGCAGTACTTC; abundance: .; d_gene: .; j_gene: TRBJ2-7; v_gene: TRBV9
CDR3aa: CASRGEGSEQFF; CDR3nt: TGTGCCAGTAGAGGGGAGGGCAGTGAGCAGTTCTTC; abundance: .; d_gene: TRBD2; j_gene: TRBJ2-1; v_gene: TRBV19
CDR3aa: CASSQQGAKNIQYF; CDR3nt: TGTGCCAGCAGTCAACAGGGAGCCAAAAACATTCAGTACTTC; abundance: .; d_gene: .; j_gene: TRBJ2-4; v_gene: TRBV6-5
CDR3aa: CASTVSGRAYEQYF; CDR3nt: TGTGCCAGCACCGTCAGCGGGAGGGCCTACGAGCAGTACTTC; abundance: .; d_gene: TRBD2; j_gene: TRBJ2-7; v_gene: TRBV27
CDR3aa: CASSYSRGETYEQYF; CDR3nt: TGTGCCAGCAGTTACTCGAGGGGAGAAACCTACGAGCAGTACTTC; abundance: .; d_gene: .; j_gene: TRBJ2-7; v_gene: TRBV6-5
CDR3aa: CASSGGTLGPYEQYF; CDR3nt: TGCGCCAGCAGTGGAGGGACCCTGGGCCCTTACGAGCAGTACTTC; abundance: .; d_gene: .; j_gene: TRBJ2-7; v_gene: TRBV10-1
CDR3aa: CASSLPGGNQPQHF; CDR3nt: TGTGCCAGCAGCTTACCAGGTGGCAATCAGCCCCAGCATTTT; abundance: .; d_gene: .; j_gene: TRBJ1-5; v_gene: TRBV7-9